This TCR beta chain was profiled in a study of CD8 T cells in Susac syndrome. On the study more broadly: Patients with Susac syndrome who were sequenced included more than five with active disease and 8 or 9 in remission. Patients with Susac syndrome, at blood draw, were therapy-naive, on corticosteroids, or on intravenous immunoglobulin alone.

The RNA, about 0.45 to 1 ug, was put through reverse transcription using random hexamers. Each CDR3 protein is one row after TCRdb ran MiXCR on the immunoSEQ multiplex PCR reads. The table includes about 81,000 distinct CDR3 sequences, 94% detected once. Germline CDR1 is KGHDR and CDR2 is SFDVKD. This CDR3 has 17 residues. Trimming at V came to 4 bases and at J to 2 bases, leaving 4 bases not matched to a gene. The clonotype originates from a human donor with Susac syndrome. Sequenced sample: CD8+ T cells from PBMCs. This chain links TRBV24-1 with TRBJ2-5; TRBD2 agrees at 15 bases. The CDR3 nucleotides are TGTGCCACCAGTGACCCGGGACTAGCGGGAGGACAAGAGACCCAGTACTTC. Encoded protein: CATSDPGLAGGQETQYF.